This entry concerns a single T cell receptor beta chain. The CDR3 contains 13 residues. Trimming removed 1 base from V and 8 bases from J, with 8 bases in between. Germline CDR1 and CDR2: LGHNA and YNFKEQ. This table comes from immunoSEQ multiplex PCR, and its TCRdb copy is limited to in-frame clones, with some not included. The table has approximately 170,000 clones, approximately 84% seen once. This sample stems from a study of cytomegalovirus exposure and HLA in healthy donors. The TCR sequence derives from a young man in good health and CMV-seropositive. Sequencing input: PBMCs. The chain uses TRBV4-2 and TRBJ2-2; D may be TRBD2 (5 bases). The CDR3 spells CASSQVTGGELFF. The CDR3 DNA reads as TGTGCCAGCAGCCAAGTTACGGGAGGGGAGCTGTTTTTT.